Listed here is a single TCR beta chain. From germline, CDR1 is MDHEN and CDR2 SYDVKM. Trimming at V came to 8 bases and at J to 3 bases, leaving 6 bases not matched to a gene. The CDR3 contains 14 residues. In the study's own analysis: Researchers report that nucleated cell counts were estimated from reference gene primer amplification. Method: immunoSEQ multiplex PCR; TCRdb's copy keeps in-frame clones and lacks some. That table is the source of V, J and clone size, and D and trimming were worked out from the DNA. The sample yields tens of thousands of clones, around nine tenths seen once. The data were obtained in a study of blood T cell repertoires in COVID-19. Study-level background: Some COVID-19 samples were acute and others convalescent; all came from the United States, Italy and Spain. The cDNA or gDNA used as material had been derived from T cells, B-cell-depleted T cells, or PBMCs.

This TCR was sampled from a man aged 25-40 years with acute or convalescent COVID-19. The chain combines TRBV28 with TRBJ1-5; 8 positions match TRBD1. The sequencing sample was made of peripheral blood. The CDR3 DNA follows: TGTGCCAGCGGACAGGGAGGGGCCAATCAGCCCCAGCATTTT. Protein product: CASGQGGANQPQHF.